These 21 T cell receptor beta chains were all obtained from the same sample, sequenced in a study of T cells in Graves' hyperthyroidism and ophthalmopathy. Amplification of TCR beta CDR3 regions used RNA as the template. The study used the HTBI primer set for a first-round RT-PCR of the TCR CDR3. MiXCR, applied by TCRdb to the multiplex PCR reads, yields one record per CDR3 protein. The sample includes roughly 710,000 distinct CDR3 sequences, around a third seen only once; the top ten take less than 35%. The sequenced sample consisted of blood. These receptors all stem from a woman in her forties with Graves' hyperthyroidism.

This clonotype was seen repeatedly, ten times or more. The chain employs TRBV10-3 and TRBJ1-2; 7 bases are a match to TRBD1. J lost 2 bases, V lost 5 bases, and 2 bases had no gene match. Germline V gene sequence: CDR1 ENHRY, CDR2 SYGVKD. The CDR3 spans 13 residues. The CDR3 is CAISSDRNYGYTF. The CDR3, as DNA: TGTGCCATCAGTTCGGACAGGAACTATGGCTACACCTTC.

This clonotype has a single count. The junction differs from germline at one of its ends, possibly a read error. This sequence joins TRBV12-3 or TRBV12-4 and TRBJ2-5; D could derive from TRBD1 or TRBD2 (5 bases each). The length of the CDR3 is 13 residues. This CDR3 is CASSSFDVGTRYF. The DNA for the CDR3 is TGTGCCAGCTCTTCTTTTGACGTCGGGACCCGGTACTTC.

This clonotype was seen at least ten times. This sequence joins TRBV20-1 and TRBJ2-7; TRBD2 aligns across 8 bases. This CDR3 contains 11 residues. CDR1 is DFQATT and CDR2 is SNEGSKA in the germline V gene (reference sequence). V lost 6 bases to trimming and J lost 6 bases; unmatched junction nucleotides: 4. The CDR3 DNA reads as TGCAGTGCCGCGGGGGGCGGCGAGCAGTACTTC. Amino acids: CSAAGGGEQYF.

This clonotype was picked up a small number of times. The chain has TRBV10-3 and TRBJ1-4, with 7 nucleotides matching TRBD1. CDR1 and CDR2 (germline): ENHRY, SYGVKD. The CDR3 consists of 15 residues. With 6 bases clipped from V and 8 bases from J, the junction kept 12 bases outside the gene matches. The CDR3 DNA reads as TGTGCCATCAGCCCGGACAGGTTAATAAGGGAAAAACTGTTTTTT. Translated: CAISPDRLIREKLFF.

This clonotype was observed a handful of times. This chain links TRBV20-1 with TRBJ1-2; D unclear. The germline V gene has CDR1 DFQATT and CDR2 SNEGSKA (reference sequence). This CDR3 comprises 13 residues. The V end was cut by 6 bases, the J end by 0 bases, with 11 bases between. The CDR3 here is CSATGLANYGYTF. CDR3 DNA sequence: TGCAGTGCCACCGGACTAGCTAACTATGGCTACACCTTC.

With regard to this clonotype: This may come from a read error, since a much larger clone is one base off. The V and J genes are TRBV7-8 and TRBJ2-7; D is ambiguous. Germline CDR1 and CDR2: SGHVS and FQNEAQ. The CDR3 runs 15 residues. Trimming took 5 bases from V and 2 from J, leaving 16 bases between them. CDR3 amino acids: CASSAHGNPAYEQYF. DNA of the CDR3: TGTGCCAGCAGCGCCCATGGGAACCCCGCCTACGAGCAGTACTTC.

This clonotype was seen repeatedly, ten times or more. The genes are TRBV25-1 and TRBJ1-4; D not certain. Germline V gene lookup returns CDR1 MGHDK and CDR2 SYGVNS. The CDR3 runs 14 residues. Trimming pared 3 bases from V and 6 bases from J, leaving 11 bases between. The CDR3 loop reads CASSDQAGHEKLFF. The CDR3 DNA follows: TGTGCCAGCAGTGATCAGGCGGGTCATGAAAAACTGTTTTTT.

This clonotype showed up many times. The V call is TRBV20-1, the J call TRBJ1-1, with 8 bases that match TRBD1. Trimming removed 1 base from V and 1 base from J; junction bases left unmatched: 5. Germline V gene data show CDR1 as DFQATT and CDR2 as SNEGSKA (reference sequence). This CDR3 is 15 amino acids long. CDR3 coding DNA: TGCAGTGCTAGAGCAGGGGGCGCGGAGAACACTGAAGCTTTCTTT. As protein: CSARAGGAENTEAFF.

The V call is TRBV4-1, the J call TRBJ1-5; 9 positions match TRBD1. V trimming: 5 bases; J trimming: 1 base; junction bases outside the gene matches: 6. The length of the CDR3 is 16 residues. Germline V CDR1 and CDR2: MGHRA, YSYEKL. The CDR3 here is CASSSTDRGSNQPQHF. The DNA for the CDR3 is TGCGCCAGCAGCTCAACGGACAGGGGAAGCAATCAGCCCCAGCATTTT.

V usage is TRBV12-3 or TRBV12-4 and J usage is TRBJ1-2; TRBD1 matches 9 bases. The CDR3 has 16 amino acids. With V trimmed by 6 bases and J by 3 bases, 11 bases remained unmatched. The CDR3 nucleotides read TGTGCCAGCAGCCCCTGGGACAGGGTTTGGGACTATGGCTACACCTTC. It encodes CASSPWDRVWDYGYTF.

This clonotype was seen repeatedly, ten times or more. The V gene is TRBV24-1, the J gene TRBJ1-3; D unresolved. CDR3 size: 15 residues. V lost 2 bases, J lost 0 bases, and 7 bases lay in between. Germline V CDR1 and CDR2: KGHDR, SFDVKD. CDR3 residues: CATSDSRGSGNTIYF. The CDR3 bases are TGTGCCACCAGTGATTCCCGGGGCTCTGGAAACACCATATATTTT.

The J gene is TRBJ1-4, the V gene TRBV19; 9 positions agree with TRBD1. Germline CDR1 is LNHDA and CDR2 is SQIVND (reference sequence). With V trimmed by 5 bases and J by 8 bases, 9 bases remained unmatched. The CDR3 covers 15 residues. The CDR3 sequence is CASSAIPGQGEKLFF. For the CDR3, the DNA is TGTGCCAGTAGTGCCATTCCGGGACAGGGCGAAAAACTGTTTTTT.

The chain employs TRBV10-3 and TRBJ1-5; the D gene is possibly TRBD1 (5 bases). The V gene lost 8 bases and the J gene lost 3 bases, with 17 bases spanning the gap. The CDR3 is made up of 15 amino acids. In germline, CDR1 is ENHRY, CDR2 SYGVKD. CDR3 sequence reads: CAILGAAGANQPQHF. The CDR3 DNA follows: TGTGCCATCCTGGGCGCCGCTGGGGCCAATCAGCCCCAGCATTTT.

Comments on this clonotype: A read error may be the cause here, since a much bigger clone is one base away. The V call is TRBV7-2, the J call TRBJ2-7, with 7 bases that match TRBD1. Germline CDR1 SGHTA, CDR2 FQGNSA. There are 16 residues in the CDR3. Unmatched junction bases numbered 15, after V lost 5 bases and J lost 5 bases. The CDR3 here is CASSPKVGQAADEQYF. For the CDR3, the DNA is TGTGCCAGCAGCCCAAAAGTCGGACAGGCCGCCGACGAGCAGTACTTC.

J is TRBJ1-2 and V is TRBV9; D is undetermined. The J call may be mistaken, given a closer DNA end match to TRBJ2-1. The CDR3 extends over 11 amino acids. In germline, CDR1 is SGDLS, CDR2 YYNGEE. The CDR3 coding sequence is TGTGCCAGCAGGGTTGGGCGGGAGCAGTTCTTC. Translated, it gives CASRVGREQFF.

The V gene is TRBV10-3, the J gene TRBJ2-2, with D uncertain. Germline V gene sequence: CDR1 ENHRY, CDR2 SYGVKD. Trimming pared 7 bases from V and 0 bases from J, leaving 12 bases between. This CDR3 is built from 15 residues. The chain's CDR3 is CAINFGGANTGELFF. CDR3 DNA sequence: TGTGCCATCAATTTTGGCGGAGCGAACACCGGGGAGCTGTTTTTT.

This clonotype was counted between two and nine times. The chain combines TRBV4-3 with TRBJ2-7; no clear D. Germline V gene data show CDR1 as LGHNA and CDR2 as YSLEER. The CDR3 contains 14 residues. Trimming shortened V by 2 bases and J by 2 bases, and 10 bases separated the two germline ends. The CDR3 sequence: CASSQFPTTYEQYF. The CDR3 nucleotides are TGCGCCAGCAGCCAATTCCCGACGACCTACGAGCAGTACTTC.

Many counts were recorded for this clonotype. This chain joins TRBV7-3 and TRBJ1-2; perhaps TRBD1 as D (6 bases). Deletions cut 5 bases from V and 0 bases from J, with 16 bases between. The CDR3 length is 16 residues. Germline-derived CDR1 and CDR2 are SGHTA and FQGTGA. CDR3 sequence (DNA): TGTGCCAGCAGCACAAGGGGGGCAGGGACTAACTATGGCTACACCTTC. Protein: CASSTRGAGTNYGYTF.

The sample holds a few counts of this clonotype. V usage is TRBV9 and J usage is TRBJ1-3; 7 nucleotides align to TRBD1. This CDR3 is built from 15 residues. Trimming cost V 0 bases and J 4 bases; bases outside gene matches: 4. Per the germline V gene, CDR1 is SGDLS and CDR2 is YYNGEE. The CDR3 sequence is CASSVEGAWGNTIYF. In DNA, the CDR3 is TGTGCCAGCAGCGTAGAGGGGGCTTGGGGAAACACCATATATTTT.

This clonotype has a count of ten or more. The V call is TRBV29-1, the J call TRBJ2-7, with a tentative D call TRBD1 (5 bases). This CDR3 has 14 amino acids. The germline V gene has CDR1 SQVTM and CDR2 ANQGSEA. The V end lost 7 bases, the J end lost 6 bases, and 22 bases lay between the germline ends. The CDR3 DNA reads TGCAGCGCCCGCCCGGCAGGGTCGATCGGCGAGCAGTACTTC. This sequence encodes CSARPAGSIGEQYF.

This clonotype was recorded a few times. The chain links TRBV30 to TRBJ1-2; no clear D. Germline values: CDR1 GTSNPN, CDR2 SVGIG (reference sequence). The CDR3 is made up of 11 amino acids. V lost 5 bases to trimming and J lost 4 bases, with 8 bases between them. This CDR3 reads CAWFPGYGYTF. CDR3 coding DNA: TGTGCCTGGTTTCCGGGCTATGGCTACACCTTC. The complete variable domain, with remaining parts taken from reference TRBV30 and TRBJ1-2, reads SQTIHQWPATLVQPVGSPLSLECTVEGTSNPNLYWYRQAAGRGLQLLFYSVGIGQISSEVPQNLSASRPQDRQFILSSKKLLLSDSGFYLCAWFPGYGYTFGSGTRLTVV.